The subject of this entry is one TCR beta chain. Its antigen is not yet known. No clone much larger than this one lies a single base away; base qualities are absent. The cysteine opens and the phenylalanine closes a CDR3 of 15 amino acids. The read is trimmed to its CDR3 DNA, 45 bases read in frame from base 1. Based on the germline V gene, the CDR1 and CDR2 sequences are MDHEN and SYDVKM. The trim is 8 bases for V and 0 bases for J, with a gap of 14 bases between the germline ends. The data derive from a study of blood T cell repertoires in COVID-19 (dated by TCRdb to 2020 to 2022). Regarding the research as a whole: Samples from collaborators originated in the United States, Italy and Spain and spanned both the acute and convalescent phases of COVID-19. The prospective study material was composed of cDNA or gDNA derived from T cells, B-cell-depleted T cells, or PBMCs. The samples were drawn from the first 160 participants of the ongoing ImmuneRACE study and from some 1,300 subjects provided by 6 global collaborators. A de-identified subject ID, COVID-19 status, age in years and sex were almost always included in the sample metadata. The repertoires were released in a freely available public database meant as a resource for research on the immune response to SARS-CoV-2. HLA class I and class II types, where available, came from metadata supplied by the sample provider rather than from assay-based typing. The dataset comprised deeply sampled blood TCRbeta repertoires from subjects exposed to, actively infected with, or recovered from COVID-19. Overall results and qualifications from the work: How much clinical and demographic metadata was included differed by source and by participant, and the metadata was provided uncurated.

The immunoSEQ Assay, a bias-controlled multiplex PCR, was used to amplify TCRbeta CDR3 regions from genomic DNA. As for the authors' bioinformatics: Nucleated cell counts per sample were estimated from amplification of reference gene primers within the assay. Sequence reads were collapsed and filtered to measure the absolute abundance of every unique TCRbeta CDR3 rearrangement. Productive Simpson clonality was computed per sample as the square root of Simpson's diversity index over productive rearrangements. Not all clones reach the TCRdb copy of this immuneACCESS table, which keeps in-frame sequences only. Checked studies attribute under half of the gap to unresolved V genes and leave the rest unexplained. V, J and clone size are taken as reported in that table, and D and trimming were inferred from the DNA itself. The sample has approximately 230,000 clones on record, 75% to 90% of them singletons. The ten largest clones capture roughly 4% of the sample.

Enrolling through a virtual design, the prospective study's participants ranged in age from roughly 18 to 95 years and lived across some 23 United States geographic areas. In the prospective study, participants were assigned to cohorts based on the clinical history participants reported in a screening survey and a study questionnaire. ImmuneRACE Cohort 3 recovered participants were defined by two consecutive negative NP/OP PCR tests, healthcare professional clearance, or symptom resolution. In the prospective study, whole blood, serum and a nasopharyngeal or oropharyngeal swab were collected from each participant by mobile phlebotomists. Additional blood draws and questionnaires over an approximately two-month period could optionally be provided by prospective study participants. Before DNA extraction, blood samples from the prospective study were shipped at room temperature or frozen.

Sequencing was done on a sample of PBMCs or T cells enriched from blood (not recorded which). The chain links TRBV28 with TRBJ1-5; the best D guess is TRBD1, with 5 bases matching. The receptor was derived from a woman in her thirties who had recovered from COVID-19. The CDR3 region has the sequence CASGAGDYSNQPQHF. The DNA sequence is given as TGTGCCAGCGGAGCGGGGGACTATAGCAATCAGCCCCAGCATTTT.